This entry lists 25 T cell receptor beta chains sequenced from one sample in a study of T cell repertoires and HLA-DP antigens. Only in-frame clones appear in the TCRdb table, and some are missing; sequencing was by immunoSEQ multiplex PCR. The sample holds approximately 73,000 clones, over 75% seen once. These TCRs are of unknown antigen specificity. Sequenced material: CD4+ T cells from PBMCs. These TCRs come from a man between 60 and 75 years old in good health and CMV-seronegative.

The CDR3 region has the DNA TGTGCCAGCAGTATCTCATACCAAGAGACCCAGTACTTC. Residues: CASSISYQETQYF. V is TRBV28 and J is TRBJ2-5; no firm D call. CDR1 is MDHEN, CDR2 SYDVKM, per germline. The CDR3 runs to 13 residues. V lost 5 bases and J lost 0, with 7 bases in between.

The J gene is TRBJ2-2, the V gene TRBV4-2; the match to TRBD2 covers 9 bases. Trimming removed 2 bases from V and 3 bases from J; junction bases left unmatched: 10. CDR1 is LGHNA, CDR2 YNFKEQ, per germline. The CDR3 consists of 18 residues. The CDR3 here is CASSQSLAGGPDTGELFF. In nucleotides, the CDR3 is TGTGCCAGCAGCCAATCACTTGCGGGAGGGCCCGACACCGGGGAGCTGTTTTTT.

The J gene is TRBJ2-3, the V gene TRBV5-1; D not resolved. Deletions cut 4 bases from V and 3 bases from J, with 9 bases between. Germline loops: CDR1 SGHRS, CDR2 YFSETQ. CDR3 length: 13 amino acids. CDR3 residues: CASSPQSTDTQYF. CDR3 DNA: TGCGCCAGCAGCCCCCAGTCAACAGATACGCAGTATTTT.

The chain recombines TRBV11-1 with TRBJ1-6; no definite D call. CDR3 length: 15 residues. The germline gives CDR1 SGHAT, CDR2 FQDESV (reference sequence). V lost 1 base, J lost 7 bases, and 11 bases lay in between. CDR3 bases: TGTGCCAGCAGCTTAGGAGAGGTGTCGAATTCACCCCTCCACTTT. The encoded protein is CASSLGEVSNSPLHF.

This chain joins TRBV9 and TRBJ2-1; 8 bases line up with TRBD2. The CDR3 runs 16 residues. Germline V gene data show CDR1 as SGDLS and CDR2 as YYNGEE. The ends lost 4 bases at V and 3 bases at J; junction bases unmatched: 9. CDR3 protein: CASSPIGGGLYNEQFF. The CDR3 bases are TGTGCCAGCAGCCCCATTGGCGGGGGGCTCTACAATGAGCAGTTCTTC.

The rearrangement uses TRBV5-1 and TRBJ2-1, with D perhaps TRBD1 or TRBD2 (5 bases each). CDR1 and CDR2 from the germline V gene are SGHRS and YFSETQ. The ends were cut back, 0 bases at V and 6 bases at J, with 10 bases in the middle. There are 14 residues in the CDR3. CDR3 bases: TGCGCCAGCAGCTTGGTTGCAGGGAGCAATGAGCAGTTCTTC. Protein sequence: CASSLVAGSNEQFF.

The J gene is TRBJ1-6, the V gene TRBV30; D gene unclear. This CDR3 has 14 residues. The germline CDR1 and CDR2 sequences are GTSNPN and SVGIG (reference sequence). V lost 4 bases and J 0 bases, leaving 7 bases between the germline ends. The CDR3 DNA is TGTGCCTGGACATCGAGCTCCTATAATTCACCCCTCCACTTT. Translation gives CAWTSSSYNSPLHF. The complete variable domain, with remaining parts taken from reference TRBV30 and TRBJ1-6, reads SQTIHQWPATLVQPVGSPLSLECTVEGTSNPNLYWYRQAAGRGLQLLFYSVGIGQISSEVPQNLSASRPQDRQFILSSKKLLLSDSGFYLCAWTSSSYNSPLHFGNGTRLTVT.

V usage is TRBV5-1 and J usage is TRBJ2-3; 11 bases align to TRBD2. Germline lookup yields CDR1 SGHRS and CDR2 YFSETQ. With 3 bases clipped from V and 4 bases from J, the junction kept 7 bases outside the gene matches. The CDR3 is made up of 16 amino acids. The CDR3 is CASSSTSGSWSDTQYF. The CDR3 coding sequence is TGCGCCAGCAGCTCCACTAGCGGGAGTTGGTCAGATACGCAGTATTTT.

The chain is built from TRBV28 and TRBJ1-6; D is ambiguous. Germline values: CDR1 MDHEN, CDR2 SYDVKM. V lost 3 bases, J lost 7 bases, and 4 bases lay in between. The CDR3 has 12 amino acids. The CDR3 region has the DNA TGTGCCAGCAGTTTTGGGAATTCACCCCTCCACTTT. Residues: CASSFGNSPLHF.

The chain links TRBV19 to TRBJ1-6; a weak D match, TRBD1 (5 bases). V was trimmed by 4 bases and J by 0 bases, leaving 16 bases between them. CDR3 length: 18 residues. Germline V gene sequence: CDR1 LNHDA, CDR2 SQIVND (reference sequence). Here the CDR3 DNA reads TGTGCCAGTAGTAGGGGGACGGAGGCGAGCTCCTATAATTCACCCCTCCACTTT. Translating gives CASSRGTEASSYNSPLHF.

This rearrangement joins TRBV7-2 to TRBJ2-1, with unresolved D. There are 15 residues in the CDR3. Germline lookup yields CDR1 SGHTA and CDR2 FQGNSA. Trimming shortened V by 0 bases and J by 7 bases, and 13 bases separated the two germline ends. The CDR3 region is CASSLAVGANNEQFF. CDR3 DNA sequence: TGTGCCAGCAGCTTAGCCGTCGGAGCGAATAATGAGCAGTTCTTC.

V and J are TRBV10-3 and TRBJ2-1, with TRBD2 matching 10 bases. V was pared by 8 bases and J by 8 bases, with 12 bases of the junction left unmatched. Germline CDR1 reads ENHRY; CDR2 reads SYGVKD. The CDR3 spans 15 residues. For the CDR3, the DNA is TGTGCCATCCTGGGTTCTAGCGGGAGAGTGGATGAGCAGTTCTTC. It yields the protein CAILGSSGRVDEQFF.

This clone was observed a single time. This chain connects TRBV13 to TRBJ1-2; D may be TRBD1 (6 bases). The CDR3 sequence is 15 residues long. V was trimmed by 5 bases and J by 6 bases, leaving 19 bases between them. The germline V gene has CDR1 PRHDT and CDR2 FYEKMQ (reference sequence). CDR3 nucleotides: TGTGCCAGCAGCACACAGTACAGGGAAATCAATGGCTACACCTTC. Its protein is CASSTQYREINGYTF. The complete variable domain, with remaining parts taken from reference TRBV13 and TRBJ1-2, reads AAGVIQSPRHLIKEKRETATLKCYPIPRHDTVYWYQQGPGQDPQFLISFYEKMQSDKGSIPDRFSAQQFSDYHSELNMSSLELGDSALYFCASSTQYREINGYTFGSGTRLTVV.

CDR3 DNA sequence: TGTGCCAGCAGCTTGTCAGTAGGGGGAAAAAATGGCTACACCTTC. Amino acids: CASSLSVGGKNGYTF. V is TRBV11-2 and J is TRBJ1-2, with D perhaps matching TRBD1 (6 bases). There are 15 residues in the CDR3. Germline V CDR1 and CDR2: SGHAT, FQNNGV. The V end was cut by 3 bases, the J end by 6 bases, with 17 bases between.

The chain uses TRBV12-5 and TRBJ2-3; 9 bases line up with TRBD2. The CDR3 consists of 15 residues. With 5 bases clipped from V and 1 base from J, the junction kept 4 bases outside the gene matches. Germline CDR1 LGHNT, CDR2 FRNRAP. The CDR3 DNA follows: TGTGCTAGTGGTCGAGCGGGAGGTGGCACAGATACGCAGTATTTT. Protein: CASGRAGGGTDTQYF. Full variable domain (outside the CDR3, taken from reference TRBV12-5 and TRBJ2-3): DARVTQTPRHKVTEMGQEVTMRCQPILGHNTVFWYRQTMMQGLELLAYFRNRAPLDDSGMPKDRFSAEMPDATLATLKIQPSEPRDSAVYFCASGRAGGGTDTQYFGPGTRLTVL.

The chain is built from TRBV5-5 and TRBJ1-1, with 10 bases identical to TRBD1. The trim removed 3 bases at V and 1 base at J, leaving 9 bases unmatched. The CDR3 consists of 17 residues. Germline lookup yields CDR1 SGHKS and CDR2 YYEKEE (reference sequence). This chain's CDR3 is CASSSYGTGATNTEAFF. CDR3 DNA sequence: TGTGCCAGCAGCTCATACGGGACAGGGGCCACGAACACTGAAGCTTTCTTT.

In its sample, this clone was seen once. V is TRBV7-9 and J is TRBJ1-1; TRBD1 is a possible D gene (5 bases). Germline-derived CDR1 and CDR2 are SEHNR and FQNEAQ (reference sequence). This CDR3 comprises 12 residues. Between the trimmed V and J ends, which lost 2 bases and 7 bases, there was a span of 8 bases. CDR3: CASSLQTGEAFF. The CDR3 nucleotides are TGTGCCAGCAGCTTACAAACAGGTGAAGCTTTCTTT.

The V gene is TRBV5-1, the J gene TRBJ1-4; 7 nucleotides line up with TRBD1. Germline CDR1 is SGHRS and CDR2 is YFSETQ. Losses at the gene ends were 4 bases for V and 3 bases for J; bases not matched to a gene: 12. The CDR3 extends over 17 amino acids. The CDR3 sequence is CASSQSGTASANEKLFF. CDR3 DNA sequence: TGCGCCAGCAGCCAATCCGGGACAGCGAGTGCTAATGAAAAACTGTTTTTT.

V usage is TRBV7-2 and J usage is TRBJ2-4; 9 bases agree with TRBD2. Germline CDR1 SGHTA, CDR2 FQGNSA. With 3 bases clipped from V and 6 bases from J, the junction kept 9 bases outside the gene matches. The CDR3 is 16 residues long. CDR3: CASSFGSGGMRNIQYF. CDR3 nucleotides: TGTGCCAGCAGCTTTGGTAGCGGGGGTATGCGAAACATTCAGTACTTC.

The rearrangement uses TRBV2 and TRBJ2-3; D not resolved. This CDR3 is 12 amino acids long. Germline CDR1 is SNHLY and CDR2 is FYNNEI. Deletions cut 6 bases from V and 7 bases from J, with 11 bases between. This CDR3 is CASRNPIYTQYF. The DNA for the CDR3 is TGTGCCAGCAGAAACCCAATCTATACGCAGTATTTT.

The chain recombines TRBV4-2 with TRBJ1-5; possible D gene TRBD1, 6 bases. This CDR3 is built from 15 residues. V was clipped by 5 bases and J by 5 bases, with 16 bases between them. From germline, CDR1 is LGHNA and CDR2 YNFKEQ. As DNA, the CDR3 is TGTGCCAGCAGCATAACCCCAGGGGCGGATCAGCCCCAGCATTTT. Amino acid sequence: CASSITPGADQPQHF.

This rearrangement joins TRBV4-3 to TRBJ1-3; 7 positions agree with TRBD1. The CDR3 is 16 residues long. Germline loops: CDR1 LGHNA, CDR2 YSLEER. The ends lost 0 bases at V and 2 bases at J; junction bases unmatched: 4. This CDR3 reads CASSQDHQGAGNTIYF. DNA for the CDR3: TGCGCCAGCAGCCAAGATCACCAGGGGGCTGGAAACACCATATATTTT.

The gene calls are TRBV11-2 and TRBJ2-1, with 7 positions matching TRBD1. Germline CDR1 is SGHAT and CDR2 is FQNNGV. J gave up 9 bases and V 1 base, and 12 bases lay outside the gene matches. This CDR3 comprises 16 residues. The CDR3 sequence: CASSLAGRGYISEQFF. CDR3 in DNA: TGTGCCAGCAGCTTAGCCGGCAGGGGGTATATTAGTGAGCAGTTCTTC.

In its sample, this clone was seen once. The chain links TRBV23-1 to TRBJ2-7; TRBD2 matches at 9 bases. TRBV23-1 is designated an ORF whose function remains uncertain. This CDR3 spans 16 amino acids. V was pared by 7 bases and J by 2 bases, with 12 bases of the junction left unmatched. DNA of the CDR3: TGCGCCAGCACTCCCCCCAGCGGGAGGTTAACCTACGAGCAGTACGTC. Its translation: CASTPPSGRLTYEQYV.

The chain employs TRBV7-2 and TRBJ2-1, with TRBD2 matching over 8 bases. J gave up 2 bases and V 9 bases, and 12 bases lay outside the gene matches. Per germline, CDR1 SGHTA and CDR2 FQGNSA. This CDR3 spans 16 amino acids. The CDR3 reads CASKGLAGGPYNEQFF. The CDR3 nucleotides read TGTGCCAGTAAAGGGTTGGCGGGAGGACCCTACAATGAGCAGTTCTTC. Together with reference TRBV7-2 and TRBJ2-1, the CDR3 gives the full variable domain: GAGVSQSPSNKVTEKGKDVELRCDPISGHTALYWYRQSLGQGLEFLIYFQGNSAPDKSGLPSDRFSAERTGGSVSTLTIQRTQQEDSAVYLCASKGLAGGPYNEQFFGPGTRLTVL.